These 24 T cell receptor beta chains were sequenced from one sample in a study of shared clonotypes between healthy human individuals. The method was immunoSEQ multiplex PCR; TCRdb's version includes in-frame clones alone and lacks a portion of them. The repertoire holds about 87,000 clones, with less than 60% as singletons. The sample consisted of PBMCs. The receptor set was obtained from a woman in her 40s in good health. Some clones in this sample may be carry-over from other donors' samples.

This clone has more than one count but fewer than ten. The rearrangement links TRBV28 to TRBJ1-3, with 7 bases aligning to TRBD1. The CDR3 length is 16 residues. Looked up from germline, CDR1 is MDHEN and CDR2 is SYDVKM. V lost 6 bases and J lost 0; bases outside the gene matches: 8. DNA for the CDR3: TGTGCCAGCAGACACCGAAGGGGGCGCTCTGGAAACACCATATATTTT. Amino acid sequence: CASRHRRGRSGNTIYF. The full variable domain, completed using reference TRBV28 and TRBJ1-3, is DVKVTQSSRYLVKRTGEKVFLECVQDMDHENMFWYRQDPGLGLRLIYFSYDVKMKEKGDIPEGYSVSREKKERFSLILESASTNQTSMYLCASRHRRGRSGNTIYFGEGSWLTVV.

This clone has a single count. This clone may be a read error of a much larger clone one base away. This chain links TRBV27 with TRBJ1-1; maybe TRBD1 (5 bases). The CDR3 has 14 amino acids. Trimming shortened V by 5 bases and J by 3 bases, and 13 bases separated the two germline ends. Germline CDR1 reads MNHEY; CDR2 reads SMNVEV (reference sequence). The CDR3 DNA reads as TGTGCCAGCAGTAGTACCCGGGGCGACACTGAAGCTTTCTTT. This sequence encodes CASSSTRGDTEAFF.

This clone was seen at least ten times. The sample carries other DNA sequences with the same CDR3. J is TRBJ2-2 and V is TRBV28; D unresolved. V lost 6 bases, J lost 7 bases, and 3 bases lay in between. CDR1 MDHEN and CDR2 SYDVKM come from the germline V gene. This CDR3 comprises 10 residues. This CDR3 is CASRGGELFF. CDR3 nucleotide sequence: TGTGCCAGCAGAGGCGGGGAGCTGTTTTTT.

This clone has more than one count but fewer than ten. The V call is TRBV10-3, the J call TRBJ2-7; D is possibly TRBD1 or TRBD2 (5 bases each). Germline CDR1 and CDR2: ENHRY and SYGVKD. The CDR3 totals 15 residues. Trimming stripped 7 bases from V and 6 bases from J, with 22 bases between. CDR3 loop: CAITQGTAERGEQYF. In DNA form, the CDR3 reads TGTGCCATCACCCAAGGGACGGCGGAAAGGGGCGAGCAGTACTTC.

Concerning this clone: The DNA is left out, because the CDR3 cannot be placed on it with certainty; the CDR3 is given as TCRdb lists it. The V gene is TRBV30, the J gene TRBJ1-5; the table names TRBD1, a call not compared with the DNA. Germline loops: CDR1 GTSNPN, CDR2 SVGIG (reference sequence). The CDR3 contains 12 residues when both ends are counted. This chain's CDR3 is CAWGPGTGPEHF.

The CDR3 DNA reads as TGTGCCAGCAGTTACAGGAACTCTGGAAACACCATATATTTT. It codes for CASSYRNSGNTIYF. The rearrangement links TRBV6-5 to TRBJ1-3; the D is unclear. V lost 2 bases and J lost 0, with 5 bases in between. The germline CDR1 and CDR2 sequences are MNHEY and SVGAGI. This CDR3 region has 14 residues.

The chain joins TRBV9 to TRBJ2-7; D is uncertain. Trimming cost V 0 bases and J 0 bases, with 10 bases left between them. CDR1 and CDR2 (germline): SGDLS, YYNGEE. This CDR3 contains 15 residues. The CDR3 DNA sequence: TGTGCCAGCAGCGTAGAATCTACAAGCTCCTACGAGCAGTACTTC. The encoded protein is CASSVESTSSYEQYF. Full variable domain (remainder filled in from reference TRBV9 and TRBJ2-7): DSGVTQTPKHLITATGQRVTLRCSPRSGDLSVYWYQQSLDQGLQFLIQYYNGEERAKGNILERFSAQQFPDLHSELNLSSLELGDSALYFCASSVESTSSYEQYFGPGTRLTVT.

V and J are TRBV11-1 and TRBJ2-5; 10 bases agree with TRBD2. Germline-derived CDR1 and CDR2 are SGHAT and FQDESV (reference sequence). Trimming at V came to 1 base and at J to 1 base, leaving 3 bases not matched to a gene. There are 16 residues in the CDR3. The DNA for the CDR3 is TGTGCCAGCAGCTTAGGACTAGCGGGCTTCCAAGAGACCCAGTACTTC. Translation: CASSLGLAGFQETQYF.

The chain combines TRBV30 with TRBJ1-4; D is perhaps TRBD1 (5 bases). Germline CDR1 reads GTSNPN; CDR2 reads SVGIG (reference sequence). The V gene lost 5 bases and the J gene lost 0 bases, with 10 bases spanning the gap. The CDR3 totals 14 residues. CDR3 in amino acids: CAWGGPTTNEKLFF. As DNA, the CDR3 is TGTGCCTGGGGGGGACCTACAACTAATGAAAAACTGTTTTTT.

The rearrangement links TRBV27 to TRBJ1-4, with D hard to call. The germline V gene has CDR1 MNHEY and CDR2 SMNVEV (reference sequence). V dropped 5 bases and J dropped 10 bases, with 11 bases sitting between them. The CDR3 covers 12 residues. CDR3 coding DNA: TGTGCCAGCAGTCCCTCTAGAGGAAAACTGTTTTTT. Its protein is CASSPSRGKLFF.

The chain uses TRBV11-2 and TRBJ1-3, with 8 bases fitting TRBD1. V gave up 4 bases and J gave up 2 bases; unmatched junction bases: 10. The V gene's germline CDR1 is SGHAT and CDR2 FQNNGV. The CDR3 has 17 residues. The CDR3 loop reads CASSSGQGSIAGNTIYF. In DNA form, the CDR3 reads TGTGCCAGCAGCTCAGGACAGGGCTCAATCGCTGGAAACACCATATATTTT.

The rearrangement links TRBV30 to TRBJ1-5; tentatively, D is TRBD1 (5 bases). CDR3 length: 15 amino acids. V was shortened by 4 bases and J by 7 bases, with 20 bases between the two germline ends. Germline-derived CDR1 and CDR2 are GTSNPN and SVGIG (reference sequence). This chain's CDR3 is CAWTSPTWRGQPQHF. Here the CDR3 DNA reads TGTGCCTGGACTTCCCCGACTTGGAGGGGCCAGCCCCAGCATTTT.

This rearrangement joins TRBV7-5 to TRBJ1-2; the table's TRBD1 call for D was not verified on the DNA. TRBV7-5 is termed a pseudogene. CDR3 length equals 13 residues. CDR3 loop: CASSPLGARGYTF. CDR3 coding DNA: TGTGCCAGCAGCCCCTTGGGGGCCCGGGGCTACACCTTC.

This chain links TRBV6-5 with TRBJ2-7, with 9 bases matching TRBD2. V shed 4 bases, J shed 2 bases, and the junction held 3 bases outside the gene matches. From germline, CDR1 is MNHEY and CDR2 SVGAGI. The CDR3 totals 14 residues. The CDR3 reads CASSLGLATYEQYF. Written as DNA, the CDR3 is TGTGCCAGCAGTTTGGGACTAGCCACCTACGAGCAGTACTTC.

This clone was observed a handful of times. The J gene is TRBJ2-7, the V gene TRBV28; 15 nucleotides align to TRBD2. The V gene's germline CDR1 is MDHEN and CDR2 SYDVKM. This CDR3 contains 17 residues. V was clipped by 6 bases and J by 2 bases; unmatched bases: 8. CDR3 bases: TGTGCCAGCAGCCGCCCGGGACTAGCGGGAGGCACCTACGAGCAGTACTTC. Amino acids: CASSRPGLAGGTYEQYF.

This clone was observed many times. Other nucleotide sequences from this sample produce the same CDR3. V gene TRBV27 combines with J gene TRBJ2-7; 7 positions agree with TRBD1. Germline assignment: CDR1 MNHEY and CDR2 SMNVEV (reference sequence). The trim removed 2 bases at V and 4 bases at J, leaving 5 bases unmatched. This CDR3 is built from 14 residues. As DNA, the CDR3 is TGTGCCAGCAGTTTAATCCCACAGGGGTACGAGCAGTACTTC. This sequence encodes CASSLIPQGYEQYF.

This clone was observed at least ten times. The rearrangement links TRBV5-6 to TRBJ2-1, with TRBD1 as a possible D gene (6 bases). The CDR3 contains 14 residues. Per germline, CDR1 SGHDT and CDR2 YYEEEE. V was cut by 1 base and J by 13 bases, with 18 bases left in between. The CDR3 DNA reads TGTGCCAGCAGCTTGACACTGGACAGTATTGAACAGTTCTTC. This codes for CASSLTLDSIEQFF. Drawing the rest from reference TRBV5-6 and TRBJ2-1, the complete variable domain is DAGVTQSPTHLIKTRGQQVTLRCSPKSGHDTVSWYQQALGQGPQFIFQYYEEEERQRGNFPDRFSGHQFPNYSSELNVNALLLGDSALYLCASSLTLDSIEQFFGPGTRLTVL.

This clone was recorded many times. The chain joins TRBV6-5 to TRBJ1-2; maybe TRBD1 (6 bases). This CDR3 spans 13 amino acids. Germline CDR1 MNHEY, CDR2 SVGAGI. Trimming cost V 5 bases and J 4 bases, with 11 bases left between them. The CDR3 region is CASSEQGIYGYTF. The CDR3 bases are TGTGCCAGCAGTGAACAGGGTATCTATGGCTACACCTTC.

The rearrangement uses TRBV7-3 and TRBJ2-1, with 8 bases identical to TRBD2. The V and J ends lost 5 bases and 7 bases, in that order; junction bases with no gene match: 10. CDR1 is SGHTA and CDR2 is FQGTGA in the germline V gene. The CDR3 is 15 amino acids. CDR3 amino acids: CASSLGLAQRNEQFF. In DNA form, the CDR3 reads TGTGCCAGCAGCCTAGGACTAGCACAGAGAAATGAGCAGTTCTTC.

This clone showed up many times. The V gene is TRBV2, the J gene TRBJ1-1; possibly TRBD1 for D (6 bases). The V gene's germline CDR1 is SNHLY and CDR2 FYNNEI. V lost 7 bases to trimming and J lost 2 bases, with 14 bases between them. This CDR3 has 14 residues. The CDR3 protein is CASTRTAKNTEAFF. The CDR3 DNA reads TGTGCCAGCACGAGGACAGCAAAAAACACTGAAGCTTTCTTT.

The V and J genes are TRBV6-6 and TRBJ1-2; D gene ambiguous. Trimming pared 5 bases from V and 6 bases from J, leaving 16 bases between. Germline V gives CDR1 MNHNY, CDR2 SVGAGI (reference sequence). This CDR3 region has 14 residues. CDR3 sequence: CASSKAGDKDGYTF. The CDR3 DNA is TGTGCCAGCAGTAAGGCCGGCGACAAGGATGGCTACACCTTC.

This clone has more than one count but fewer than ten. J is TRBJ1-5 and V is TRBV19; 7 nucleotides line up with TRBD1. The germline CDR1 and CDR2 sequences are LNHDA and SQIVND (reference sequence). The CDR3 is made up of 13 amino acids. V shed 6 bases, J shed 4 bases, and the junction held 3 bases outside the gene matches. In nucleotides, the CDR3 is TGTGCCAGTAGCCTGACAGGGAATCAGCCCCAGCATTTT. This codes for CASSLTGNQPQHF. The whole variable domain, filled in from reference TRBV19 and TRBJ1-5, reads DGGITQSPKYLFRKEGQNVTLSCEQNLNHDAMYWYRQDPGQGLRLIYYSQIVNDFQKGDIAEGYSVSREKKESFPLTVTSAQKNPTAFYLCASSLTGNQPQHFGDGTRLSIL.

This clone was counted ten times or more. CDR3 nucleotide sequence: TGTGCCAGCAGCCCCTCGGGACTAGCGGGGAACACCGGGGAGCTGTTTTTT. As protein: CASSPSGLAGNTGELFF. The V gene is TRBV4-2, the J gene TRBJ2-2, with 12 bases lining up with TRBD2. After removal of 4 bases from V and 1 base from J, the junction contained 4 bases not matched to a gene. In germline, CDR1 is LGHNA, CDR2 YNFKEQ. The CDR3 covers 17 residues.

V gene TRBV7-2 combines with J gene TRBJ2-7; the match to TRBD2 covers 7 bases. Trimming cost V 1 base and J 4 bases; bases outside gene matches: 4. The germline V gene has CDR1 SGHTA and CDR2 FQGNSA. This CDR3 is 14 amino acids long. CDR3 DNA sequence: TGTGCCAGCAGCTTAGGGCTAGCGGCTTACGAGCAGTACTTC. Translation gives CASSLGLAAYEQYF.